Listed below are T cell receptor beta chains from one sample, sequenced in a study of CD8 T cells in Susac syndrome. MiXCR was run by TCRdb on the immunoSEQ multiplex PCR reads, yielding one entry per CDR3 protein. The sample consists of fewer than 250,000 distinct CDR3 sequences, roughly nine tenths of them appearing once. The sample was CD8+ T cells from PBMCs. These receptors were obtained from a human donor with multiple sclerosis. Each CDR3 is given with its conserved first and last residue. The order of the fields is V gene, J gene, clone size, D gene, CDR3 protein, CDR3 DNA. A D gene is named only where the DNA matches it firmly. Not all rows give a size; the values are once, few, many and, for expanded clones, a class.

V gene: TRBV7-9
J gene: TRBJ2-1
clone size: NA
D gene: NA
CDR3 protein: CASSPRVGSGEQFF
CDR3 DNA: TGTGCCAGCAGCCCAAGGGTCGGGAGTGGTGAGCAGTTCTTC

V gene: TRBV4-2
J gene: TRBJ1-6
clone size: NA
D gene: NA
CDR3 protein: CASSPLEDPSLHF
CDR3 DNA: TGTGCCAGCAGCCCCCTCGAAGACCCCTCTCTCCACTTT

V gene: TRBV13
J gene: TRBJ2-1
clone size: NA
D gene: TRBD2
CDR3 protein: CASSASTGTSGSSHSYNEQFF
CDR3 DNA: TGTGCCAGCAGCGCCTCCACCGGGACTAGCGGGAGTTCCCACTCCTACAATGAGCAGTTCTTC

V gene: TRBV29-1
J gene: TRBJ1-2
clone size: NA
D gene: NA
CDR3 protein: CSAPGDYGYTF
CDR3 DNA: TGCAGCGCCCCAGGGGACTATGGCTACACCTTC

V gene: TRBV4-2
J gene: TRBJ1-1
clone size: NA
D gene: NA
CDR3 protein: CASSQGGRPNTEAFF
CDR3 DNA: TGTGCCAGCAGCCAAGGCGGACGGCCGAACACTGAAGCTTTCTTT

V gene: TRBV4-2
J gene: TRBJ2-1
clone size: NA
D gene: TRBD2
CDR3 protein: CASSQEDLSGSSYNEQFF
CDR3 DNA: TGTGCCAGCAGCCAAGAGGACCTTAGCGGGAGCTCCTACAATGAGCAGTTCTTC

V gene: TRBV7-9
J gene: TRBJ2-1
clone size: NA
D gene: NA
CDR3 protein: CASSLDLGPYNEQFF
CDR3 DNA: TGTGCCAGCAGCTTAGACCTAGGACCCTACAATGAGCAGTTCTTC

V gene: TRBV5-6
J gene: TRBJ2-3
clone size: NA
D gene: TRBD2
CDR3 protein: CASSPIAGSTDTQYF
CDR3 DNA: TGTGCCAGCAGCCCCATAGCGGGTAGCACAGATACGCAGTATTTT

V gene: TRBV2
J gene: TRBJ2-1
clone size: NA
D gene: NA
CDR3 protein: CASSEVERETRYEQFF
CDR3 DNA: TGTGCCAGCAGTGAAGTTGAGAGAGAGACTAGGTATGAGCAGTTCTTC

V gene: TRBV7-9
J gene: TRBJ2-7
clone size: NA
D gene: NA
CDR3 protein: CASSLMGSSYEQYF
CDR3 DNA: TGTGCCAGCAGCTTGATGGGTAGCTCCTACGAGCAGTACTTC

V gene: TRBV7-2
J gene: TRBJ2-7
clone size: NA
D gene: TRBD2
CDR3 protein: CASSLDVAGDEQYF
CDR3 DNA: TGTGCCAGCAGCTTAGACGTAGCGGGAGACGAGCAGTACTTC

V gene: TRBV29-1
J gene: TRBJ2-2
clone size: NA
D gene: NA
CDR3 protein: CSVEIGAGELFF
CDR3 DNA: TGCAGCGTTGAGATCGGGGCCGGGGAGCTGTTTTTT

V gene: TRBV4-1
J gene: TRBJ2-7
clone size: once
D gene: NA
CDR3 protein: CASSEEGADSYEQYF
CDR3 DNA: TGCGCCAGCAGCGAAGAAGGCGCAGATTCGTACGAGCAGTACTTC

V gene: TRBV3-1
J gene: TRBJ2-7
clone size: once
D gene: TRBD2
CDR3 protein: CASSPGLAGEFTYEQYF
CDR3 DNA: TGTGCCAGCAGCCCTGGACTAGCGGGGGAGTTTACCTACGAGCAGTACTTC

V gene: TRBV30
J gene: TRBJ1-6
clone size: NA
D gene: TRBD1
CDR3 protein: CAWRSTGGHNSPLHF
CDR3 DNA: TGTGCCTGGAGATCGACAGGGGGCCATAATTCACCCCTCCACTTT

V gene: TRBV6-5
J gene: TRBJ2-2
clone size: NA
D gene: NA
CDR3 protein: CASSYGTTGELLF
CDR3 DNA: TGTGCCAGCAGTTACGGGACCACCGGGGAGCTGCTTTTT

V gene: TRBV5-1
J gene: TRBJ1-4
clone size: NA
D gene: NA
CDR3 protein: CASSLGSQGSGKLFF
CDR3 DNA: TGCGCCAGCAGCTTGGGGAGCCAGGGGAGCGGAAAACTGTTTTTT

V gene: TRBV12-5
J gene: TRBJ2-1
clone size: NA
D gene: NA
CDR3 protein: CASAPGSYNEQFF
CDR3 DNA: TGTGCTAGTGCTCCTGGCTCCTACAATGAGCAGTTCTTC

V gene: TRBV5-4
J gene: TRBJ2-7
clone size: NA
D gene: NA
CDR3 protein: CASSIRDRAYEQYF
CDR3 DNA: TGTGCCAGCAGCATCCGGGACCGCGCCTACGAGCAGTACTTC

V gene: TRBV30
J gene: TRBJ2-2
clone size: NA
D gene: NA
CDR3 protein: CAWKGVATNTGELFF
CDR3 DNA: TGTGCCTGGAAAGGGGTCGCTACGAACACCGGGGAGCTGTTTTTT

V gene: TRBV7-9
J gene: TRBJ2-2
clone size: many
D gene: NA
CDR3 protein: CASSQVLGNTGELFF
CDR3 DNA: TGTGCCAGCAGCCAAGTTTTGGGGAACACCGGGGAGCTGTTTTTT

V gene: TRBV5-6
J gene: TRBJ2-7
clone size: NA
D gene: NA
CDR3 protein: CASSPTDGTYEQYF
CDR3 DNA: TGTGCCAGCAGCCCTACCGACGGTACCTACGAGCAGTACTTC

V gene: TRBV4-3
J gene: TRBJ2-2
clone size: once
D gene: NA
CDR3 protein: CASSQLFSGKNTGELFF
CDR3 DNA: TGCGCCAGCAGCCAACTCTTCTCGGGGAAGAACACCGGGGAGCTGTTTTTT

V gene: TRBV2
J gene: TRBJ2-1
clone size: once
D gene: TRBD2
CDR3 protein: CASSEGASGGNEQFF
CDR3 DNA: TGTGCCAGCAGTGAAGGGGCTAGCGGGGGCAATGAGCAGTTCTTC

V gene: TRBV6-5
J gene: TRBJ2-7
clone size: once
D gene: NA
CDR3 protein: CASSPEWNADEQYF
CDR3 DNA: TGTGCCAGCAGTCCCGAGTGGAATGCGGACGAGCAGTACTTC

V gene: TRBV7-9
J gene: TRBJ2-1
clone size: NA
D gene: NA
CDR3 protein: CASSFHYNEQFF
CDR3 DNA: TGTGCCAGCAGCTTCCACTACAATGAGCAGTTCTTC

V gene: TRBV9
J gene: TRBJ1-2
clone size: NA
D gene: NA
CDR3 protein: CASSARPKARTPLNYGYTF
CDR3 DNA: TGTGCCAGCAGCGCCAGGCCCAAAGCTAGGACTCCTCTTAACTATGGCTACACCTTC